The sequence of this T cell receptor (beta chain) was determined in a study of blood T cells in healthy people across ages. Whole-study results and caveats: With naive T cell percentage, TCR beta diversity showed a strong correlation.

This clonotype was picked up many times. Its antigen is not known. Combining a sample-barcoded 5' primer with a J-beta primer mix, a second PCR ran for roughly 7 to 12 cycles. TCRdb called the 5' RACE reads again in MiXCR, with one record for every CDR3 protein. Among approximately 790,000 distinct CDR3 sequences listed, 62% were seen once. Germline CDR1 DFQATT, CDR2 SNEGSKA (reference sequence). The CDR3 is 11 amino acids. Trimming shortened V by 1 base and J by 8 bases, and 6 bases separated the two germline ends. Healthy Caucasian individuals from Russia aged about 6 to 95 served as donors. Per sample, at least 5 micrograms of total RNA were extracted.

Material for sequencing was blood. The sequence was obtained from a man younger than 40 in good health. This chain uses TRBV20-1 with TRBJ2-1, with no clear D. DNA of the CDR3: TGCAGTGCTAGAGTGAGGTATGAGCAGTTCTTC. Its protein product is CSARVRYEQFF.